These T cell receptor beta chains were read from a single sample in a study of spatial heterogeneity in lung cancer. TCRdb reprocessed the 5' RACE reads with MiXCR, giving one entry per CDR3 protein. The profile shows tens of thousands of distinct CDR3 sequences, about 7.6% of them singletons. Sample: PBMCs, taken at follow-up. The receptor source for this set is a male donor with early-stage non-small cell lung cancer. The CDR3 runs from the conserved cysteine through the conserved F or W. The D gene is left open where the match is weak. Size values are once, few and many counts, or a class for expanded clones, and some rows have none.

d_gene	len	v_gene	abundance	j_gene	CDR3aa	CDR3nt
-	14	TRBV2	many	TRBJ2-5	CARSEMDSRETQYF	TGTGCCAGAAGTGAAATGGACTCACGGGAGACCCAGTACTTC
TRBD2	13	TRBV10-3	many	TRBJ2-5	CAISPSGEETQYF	TGTGCCATCAGCCCTAGCGGGGAAGAGACCCAGTACTTC
-	14	TRBV18	-	TRBJ2-1	CASSHTEMYNEQFF	TGTGCCAGCTCACACACAGAAATGTACAATGAGCAGTTCTTC
TRBD1	13	TRBV30	many	TRBJ2-7	CAWNGDRGYEQYF	TGTGCCTGGAATGGGGACAGGGGCTACGAGCAGTACTTC
-	13	TRBV7-8	many	TRBJ1-4	CASNRGSNEKLFF	TGTGCCAGCAACCGGGGATCTAATGAAAAACTGTTTTTT
-	15	TRBV30	many	TRBJ1-5	CAWSDGTYSNQPQHF	TGTGCCTGGAGTGACGGGACTTATAGCAATCAGCCCCAGCATTTT
-	16	TRBV5-6	-	TRBJ2-1	CASSFLRPKSYNEQFF	TGTGCCAGCAGCTTCCTTAGGCCAAAATCCTACAATGAGCAGTTCTTC
-	16	TRBV5-1	many	TRBJ1-2	CASSLGGTDLGYGYTF	TGCGCCAGCAGCTTGGGGGGCACGGATTTGGGCTATGGCTACACCTTC
-	13	TRBV10-3	many	TRBJ2-5	CAIRGLAGETQYF	TGTGCCATCCGTGGGCTAGCTGGGGAGACCCAGTACTTC
-	15	TRBV5-1	-	TRBJ1-5	CASSLGGFGTEPQHF	TGCGCCAGCAGCTTGGGGGGGTTCGGAACGGAGCCCCAGCATTTT
-	11	TRBV18	few	TRBJ2-5	CASSPRKAQYF	TGTGCCAGCTCACCAAGAAAGGCCCAGTACTTC
-	15	TRBV6-5	many	TRBJ1-3	CATRPDRGSGNTIYF	TGTGCCACCCGCCCCGATCGAGGCTCTGGAAACACCATATATTTT
-	14	TRBV7-8	many	TRBJ2-7	CASSLVERGYEQYF	TGTGCCAGCAGCTTAGTAGAACGGGGCTACGAGCAGTACTTC
-	15	TRBV9	many	TRBJ2-3	CASSVAGGAIDTQYF	TGTGCCAGCAGCGTAGCTGGGGGGGCAATAGATACGCAGTATTTT
TRBD2	17	TRBV6-2/TRBV6-3	many	TRBJ2-3	CASSYSSGGTSTDTQYF	TGTGCCAGCAGTTACTCTTCCGGGGGGACGAGCACAGATACGCAGTATTTT
-	13	TRBV29-1	-	TRBJ1-1	CSATRGVGTEAFF	TGCAGCGCCACAAGGGGGGTTGGCACTGAAGCTTTCTTT
-	14	TRBV20-1	many	TRBJ2-7	CSASAGLLAYEQYF	TGCAGTGCTAGTGCAGGGCTTCTAGCCTACGAGCAGTACTTC
TRBD1	18	TRBV6-5	many	TRBJ2-5	CASSYRADGTGAQETQYF	TGTGCCAGCAGTTACAGGGCGGATGGGACAGGGGCTCAAGAGACCCAGTACTTC
-	14	TRBV30	many	TRBJ1-1	CAWSKRDMNTEAFF	TGTGCCTGGAGTAAAAGGGACATGAACACTGAAGCTTTCTTT